Following are 4 T cell receptor beta chains from one sample sequenced in a study of radiotherapy plus CTLA-4 blockade in lung cancer. The table came from immunoSEQ multiplex PCR; TCRdb's copy has only in-frame clones and leaves some out. The sample records approximately 57,000 clones, approximately 80% being singletons. The sample here was peripheral blood, taken from a patient treated with radiotherapy plus ipilimumab. These TCRs come from a human donor with non-small cell lung cancer whose response to radiotherapy plus ipilimumab could not be evaluated.

The chain carries TRBV10-2 and TRBJ2-5, with TRBD2 matching 10 bases. CDR3 size: 15 residues. Per the germline V gene, CDR1 is WSHSY and CDR2 is SAAADI. The ends lost 4 bases at V and 3 bases at J; junction bases unmatched: 5. This chain's CDR3 is CASSGASGSEETQYF. Here the CDR3 DNA reads TGCGCCAGCAGTGGGGCTAGCGGGAGCGAAGAGACCCAGTACTTC.

The chain uses TRBV9 and TRBJ1-2, with D uncertain. V dropped 0 bases and J dropped 6 bases, with 15 bases sitting between them. Germline values: CDR1 SGDLS, CDR2 YYNGEE. The CDR3 has 15 amino acids. CDR3 bases: TGTGCCAGCAGCGTAGCTACGAACAGTATGAATGGCTACACCTTC. This codes for CASSVATNSMNGYTF. The full variable domain, its missing parts supplied by reference TRBV9 and TRBJ1-2, is DSGVTQTPKHLITATGQRVTLRCSPRSGDLSVYWYQQSLDQGLQFLIQYYNGEERAKGNILERFSAQQFPDLHSELNLSSLELGDSALYFCASSVATNSMNGYTFGSGTRLTVV.

The chain links TRBV25-1 to TRBJ2-5, with 9 bases lining up with TRBD1. Germline V CDR1 and CDR2: MGHDK, SYGVNS. CDR3 size: 16 residues. V gave up 7 bases and J gave up 3 bases; unmatched junction bases: 12. CDR3 sequence (DNA): TGTGCCAGCACCTCCGTGGTGAGACAGGGGGAAGAGACCCAGTACTTC. It specifies CASTSVVRQGEETQYF.

This chain links TRBV6-1 with TRBJ2-3, with 10 nucleotides matching TRBD2. Germline V CDR1 and CDR2: MNHNS, SASEGT. The CDR3 runs 20 residues. Trimming at V came to 2 bases and at J to 5 bases, leaving 19 bases not matched to a gene. This chain's CDR3 is CASSERSIKVQRGGRDTQYF. In nucleotides, the CDR3 is TGTGCCAGCAGTGAAAGGAGTATAAAAGTCCAGCGGGGGGGCAGAGATACGCAGTATTTT.